What follows describes a single TCR beta chain. These data belong to a study of blood T cell repertoires in COVID-19. Study as a whole: Whether acute or convalescent, the COVID-19 samples came from the United States, Italy and Spain. T cells, B-cell-depleted T cells, or PBMCs provided the cDNA or gDNA that served as material.

The authors' processing: Amplifying reference gene primers gave estimates of nucleated cell counts. Sequencing used immunoSEQ multiplex PCR; TCRdb keeps in-frame clones, though not all of them. That table is the source of V, J and clone size, and D and trimming were worked out from the DNA. Found here are 160,000 or so clones, about 77% of them singletons; the top ten hold roughly 14%. The CDR3 is 14 residues long. CDR1 and CDR2 (germline): SNHLY, FYNNEI. Trimming cost V 6 bases and J 8 bases; bases outside gene matches: 5. This sequence joins TRBV2 and TRBJ2-1, with 12 bases matching TRBD1. This sequence was found in a woman over 75 with acute or convalescent COVID-19. The source material was peripheral blood. CDR3 nucleotides: TGTGCCAGCAGCTCCGGGACAGGGGGCTATGAGCAGTTCTTC. It translates to CASSSGTGGYEQFF.